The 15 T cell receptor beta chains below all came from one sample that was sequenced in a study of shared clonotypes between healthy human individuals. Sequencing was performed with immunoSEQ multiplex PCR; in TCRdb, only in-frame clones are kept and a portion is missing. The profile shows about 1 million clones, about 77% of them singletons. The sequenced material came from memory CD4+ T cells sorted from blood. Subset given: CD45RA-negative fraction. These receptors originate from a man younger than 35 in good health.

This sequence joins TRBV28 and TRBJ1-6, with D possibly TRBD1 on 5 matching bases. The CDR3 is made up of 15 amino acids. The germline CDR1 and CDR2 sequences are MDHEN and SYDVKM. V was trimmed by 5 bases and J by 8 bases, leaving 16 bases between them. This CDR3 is CASSRQGTLDSPLHF. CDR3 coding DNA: TGTGCCAGCAGTCGGCAGGGTACCCTTGATTCACCCCTCCACTTT.

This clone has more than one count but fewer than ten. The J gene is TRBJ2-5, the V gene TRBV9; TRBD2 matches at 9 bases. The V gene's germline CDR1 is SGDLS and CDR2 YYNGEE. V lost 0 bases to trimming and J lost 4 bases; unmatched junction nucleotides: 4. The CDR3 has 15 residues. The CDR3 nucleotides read TGTGCCAGCAGCGTAGTTGCGGGAGGGGGAGAGACCCAGTACTTC. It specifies CASSVVAGGGETQYF.

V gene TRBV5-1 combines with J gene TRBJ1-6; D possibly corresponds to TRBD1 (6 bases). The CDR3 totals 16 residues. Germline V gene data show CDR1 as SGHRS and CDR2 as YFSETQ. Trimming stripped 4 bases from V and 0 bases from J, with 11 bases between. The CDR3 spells CASSETGSSYNSPLHF. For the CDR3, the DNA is TGCGCCAGCAGCGAAACAGGGAGCTCCTATAATTCACCCCTCCACTTT.

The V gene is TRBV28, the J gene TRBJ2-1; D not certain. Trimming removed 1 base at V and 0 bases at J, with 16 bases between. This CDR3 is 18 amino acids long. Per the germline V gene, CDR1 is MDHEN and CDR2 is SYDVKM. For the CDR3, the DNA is TGTGCCAGCAGTTTATTCGGGTCTTATTCCCCCTCCTACAATGAGCAGTTCTTC. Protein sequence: CASSLFGSYSPSYNEQFF.

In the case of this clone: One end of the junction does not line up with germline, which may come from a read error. Here the CDR3 DNA reads TGTGCCAGCAGCCCAGTAGGGCAGGGGGAGCTCCGCTTC. Its translation: CASSPVGQGELRF. V and J are TRBV28 and TRBJ1-2; TRBD1 aligns across 7 bases. The CDR3 contains 13 residues. The germline V gene has CDR1 MDHEN and CDR2 SYDVKM.

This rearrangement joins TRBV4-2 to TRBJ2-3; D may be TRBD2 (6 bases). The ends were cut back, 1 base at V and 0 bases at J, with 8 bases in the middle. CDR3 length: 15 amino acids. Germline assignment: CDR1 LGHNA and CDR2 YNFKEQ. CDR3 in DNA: TGTGCCAGCAGCCAAGGCGGGACTAGCACAGATACGCAGTATTTT. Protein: CASSQGGTSTDTQYF.

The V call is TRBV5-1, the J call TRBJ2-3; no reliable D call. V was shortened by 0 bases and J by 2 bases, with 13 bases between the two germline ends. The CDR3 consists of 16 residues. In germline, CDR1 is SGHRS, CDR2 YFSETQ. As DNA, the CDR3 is TGCGCCAGCAGCTTGGACCCCGGTGGGGTCACAGATACGCAGTATTTT. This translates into CASSLDPGGVTDTQYF.

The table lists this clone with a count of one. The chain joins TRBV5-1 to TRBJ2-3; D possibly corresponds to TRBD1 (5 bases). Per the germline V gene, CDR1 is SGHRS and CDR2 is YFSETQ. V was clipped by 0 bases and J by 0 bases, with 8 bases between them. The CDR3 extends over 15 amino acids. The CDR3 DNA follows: TGCGCCAGCAGCTTGGGGGGCAAGAGCACAGATACGCAGTATTTT. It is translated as CASSLGGKSTDTQYF.

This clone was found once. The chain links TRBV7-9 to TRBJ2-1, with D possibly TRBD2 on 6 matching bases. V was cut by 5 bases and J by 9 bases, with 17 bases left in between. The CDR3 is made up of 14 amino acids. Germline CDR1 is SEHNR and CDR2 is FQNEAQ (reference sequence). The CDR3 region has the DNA TGTGCCAGCAGCCCCAGGAGGGAGAGCGCTGAGCAGTTCTTC. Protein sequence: CASSPRRESAEQFF.

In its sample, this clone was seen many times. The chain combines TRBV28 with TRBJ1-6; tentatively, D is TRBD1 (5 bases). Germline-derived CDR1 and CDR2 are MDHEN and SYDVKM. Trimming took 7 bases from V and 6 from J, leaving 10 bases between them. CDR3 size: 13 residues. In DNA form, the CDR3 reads TGTGCCAGCAAGGCAGGGTTTAATTCACCCCTCCACTTT. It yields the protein CASKAGFNSPLHF.

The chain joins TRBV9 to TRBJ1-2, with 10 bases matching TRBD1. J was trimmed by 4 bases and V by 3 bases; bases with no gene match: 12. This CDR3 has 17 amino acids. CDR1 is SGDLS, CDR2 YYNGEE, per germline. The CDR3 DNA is TGTGCCAGCAGCGAGCGCCCGGGGACAGGGGAAGGCTATGGCTACACCTTC. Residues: CASSERPGTGEGYGYTF.

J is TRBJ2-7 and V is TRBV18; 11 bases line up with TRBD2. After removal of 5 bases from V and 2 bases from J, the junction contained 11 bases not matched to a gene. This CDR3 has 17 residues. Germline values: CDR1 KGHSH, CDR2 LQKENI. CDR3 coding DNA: TGTGCCAGCTCATTAGGGACTAGCGGATTTCTTGCCTACGAGCAGTACTTC. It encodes CASSLGTSGFLAYEQYF.

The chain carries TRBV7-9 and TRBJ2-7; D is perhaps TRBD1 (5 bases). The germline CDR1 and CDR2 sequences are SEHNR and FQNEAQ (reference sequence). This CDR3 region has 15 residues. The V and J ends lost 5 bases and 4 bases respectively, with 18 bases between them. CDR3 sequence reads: CASSVRGASLYEQYF. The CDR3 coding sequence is TGTGCCAGCAGCGTACGTGGGGCAAGCCTTTACGAGCAGTACTTC.

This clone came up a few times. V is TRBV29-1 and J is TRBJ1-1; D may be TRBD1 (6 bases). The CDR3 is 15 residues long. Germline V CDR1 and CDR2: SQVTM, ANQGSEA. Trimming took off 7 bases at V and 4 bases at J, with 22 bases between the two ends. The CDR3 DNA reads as TGCAGCGGTTTTGGGGGGGCTGTTGCGAGCACTGAAGCTTTCTTT. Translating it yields CSGFGGAVASTEAFF. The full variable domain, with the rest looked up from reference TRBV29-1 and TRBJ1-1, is SAVISQKPSRDICQRGTSLTIQCQVDSQVTMMFWYRQQPGQSLTLIATANQGSEATYESGFVIDKFPISRPNLTFSTLTVSNMSPEDSSIYLCSGFGGAVASTEAFFGQGTRLTVV.

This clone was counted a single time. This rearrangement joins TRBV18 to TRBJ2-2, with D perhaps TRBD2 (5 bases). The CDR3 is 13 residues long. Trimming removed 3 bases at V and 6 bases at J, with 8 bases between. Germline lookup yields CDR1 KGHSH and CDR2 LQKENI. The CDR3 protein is CASSPGESGELFF. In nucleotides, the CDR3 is TGTGCCAGCTCACCGGGAGAGTCCGGGGAGCTGTTTTTT.